What follows are 15 T cell receptor beta chains derived from one specimen sequenced in a study of blood T cell repertoires in COVID-19. Only in-frame clones appear in the TCRdb table, and some are missing; sequencing was by immunoSEQ multiplex PCR. Among over 45,000 clones, 75% to 95% were seen once, and the ten largest hold roughly 9%. Input material: peripheral blood. These receptors were obtained from a human donor in a cohort sampled during active COVID-19.

The rearrangement uses TRBV27 and TRBJ2-6; the D gene is possibly TRBD1 (5 bases). V lost 3 bases to trimming and J lost 3 bases, with 9 bases between them. Germline-derived CDR1 and CDR2 are MNHEY and SMNVEV (reference sequence). CDR3 size: 15 residues. The CDR3 nucleotides are TGTGCCAGCAGTTTTGGGGCAGGTGGGGCCAACGTCCTGACTTTC. Its translation: CASSFGAGGANVLTF. The variable domain in full, completed from reference TRBV27 and TRBJ2-6, reads EAQVTQNPRYLITVTGKKLTVTCSQNMNHEYMSWYRQDPGLGLRQIYYSMNVEVTDKGDVPEGYKVSRKEKRNFPLILESPSPNQTSLYFCASSFGAGGANVLTFGAGSRLTVL.

The V gene is TRBV3-1 (or the pseudogene TRBV3-2), the J gene TRBJ2-7; D unresolved. Trimming pared 1 base from V and 0 bases from J, leaving 10 bases between. CDR3 size: 15 residues. Germline CDR1 and CDR2: LGHDT and YNNKEL (reference sequence). This chain's CDR3 is CASSQVDRSSYEQYF. CDR3 DNA: TGTGCCAGCAGCCAAGTCGACCGGAGCTCCTACGAGCAGTACTTC.

The rearrangement joins TRBV15 to TRBJ2-7; D unresolved. The V end lost 1 base, the J end lost 0 bases, and 7 bases lay between the germline ends. Germline assignment: CDR1 LNHNV and CDR2 YYDKDF (reference sequence). The length of the CDR3 is 14 residues. The CDR3 nucleotides read TGTGCCACCAGCAGAGGGGCCAACTCCTACGAGCAGTACTTC. Translating gives CATSRGANSYEQYF.

The chain couples TRBV15 to TRBJ1-2; possibly TRBD1 for D (6 bases). The V gene's germline CDR1 is LNHNV and CDR2 YYDKDF (reference sequence). Trimming cost V 0 bases and J 10 bases, with 15 bases left between them. The CDR3 has 14 residues. CDR3 sequence (DNA): TGTGCCACCAGCAGAGAGGGGGCGAGTTTGGTCTACACCTTC. This translates into CATSREGASLVYTF.

The chain employs TRBV5-4 and TRBJ2-5, with D tentatively TRBD2 (6 bases). CDR3 length: 14 residues. Germline values: CDR1 SGHNT, CDR2 YYREEE (reference sequence). Trimming took 0 bases from V and 5 from J, leaving 11 bases between them. This chain's CDR3 is CASSLAGGRETQYF. In nucleotides, the CDR3 is TGTGCCAGCAGCTTGGCTGGGGGGAGGGAGACCCAGTACTTC.

The J gene is TRBJ2-7, the V gene TRBV2, with a weak D call TRBD1 (5 bases). Germline CDR1 and CDR2: SNHLY and FYNNEI. Deletions cut 1 base from V and 2 bases from J, with 12 bases between. The CDR3 length is 15 residues. CDR3 bases: TGTGCCAGCAGTGAAGGGGCAGGGTCCCCCTACGAGCAGTACTTC. It codes for CASSEGAGSPYEQYF.

The rearrangement joins TRBV3-1 (or the pseudogene TRBV3-2) to TRBJ2-4, with TRBD1 matching 9 bases. V was pared by 3 bases and J by 7 bases, with 1 base of the junction left unmatched. The CDR3 totals 13 residues. Germline V lookup: CDR1 LGHDT, CDR2 YNNKEL (reference sequence). Written as DNA, the CDR3 is TGTGCCAGCAGCCATGGGACAGGGAACATTCAGTACTTC. Translating it yields CASSHGTGNIQYF.

J is TRBJ2-5 and V is TRBV2; the match to TRBD2 covers 8 bases. Germline V gene lookup returns CDR1 SNHLY and CDR2 FYNNEI. The CDR3 is made up of 14 amino acids. J was trimmed by 4 bases and V by 4 bases; bases with no gene match: 5. DNA for the CDR3: TGTGCCAGCAGTGCGGGAGGGCCGGTAGAGACCCAGTACTTC. Residues: CASSAGGPVETQYF.

The chain is built from TRBV18 and TRBJ2-7; no clear D. V lost 1 base, J lost 6 bases, and 16 bases lay in between. Per germline, CDR1 KGHSH and CDR2 LQKENI. The length of the CDR3 is 15 residues. Here the CDR3 DNA reads TGTGCCAGCTCACCACAAGGCACCAGCGCTGGCGAGCAGTACTTC. This gives the protein CASSPQGTSAGEQYF.

The chain recombines TRBV5-1 with TRBJ2-3, with D unclear. V was shortened by 4 bases and J by 1 base, with 10 bases between the two germline ends. This CDR3 spans 14 amino acids. Germline lookup yields CDR1 SGHRS and CDR2 YFSETQ. The DNA of the CDR3 is TGCGCCAGCAGCCTGAGCCGCGGCACAGATACGCAGTATTTT. Translated, it gives CASSLSRGTDTQYF.

The chain carries TRBV4-1 and TRBJ1-5; 7 bases fit TRBD1. The germline gives CDR1 MGHRA, CDR2 YSYEKL. The CDR3 runs 16 residues. Trimming took 0 bases from V and 5 from J; bases not matched to a gene: 7. The CDR3 DNA reads as TGCGCCAGCAGCCAAGATCTCGGGACAGCTTATCAGCCCCAGCATTTT. It encodes CASSQDLGTAYQPQHF.

J is TRBJ1-5 and V is TRBV19; 8 bases are a match to TRBD1. Germline CDR1 LNHDA, CDR2 SQIVND (reference sequence). This CDR3 contains 16 residues. V lost 6 bases and J lost 4; bases outside the gene matches: 11. The CDR3 DNA follows: TGTGCCAGTAGGCCAGGGGGCCAGGGGAGGAATCAGCCCCAGCATTTT. It translates to CASRPGGQGRNQPQHF.

On this clone: Mismatch with germline at one junction end may stem from a read error. This chain links TRBV7-2 with TRBJ2-6; TRBD2 matches at 11 bases. From germline, CDR1 is SGHTA and CDR2 FQGNSA. The CDR3 runs 18 residues. CDR3 sequence: CASSLAGGIFSGANVLTF. The DNA for the CDR3 is TGTGCCAGCAGCCTAGCGGGGGGTATATTCTCTGGGGCCAACGTCCTGACTTTC.

The chain couples TRBV12-3 or TRBV12-4 to TRBJ1-2; D call uncertain. The CDR3 runs to 13 residues. Trimming stripped 3 bases from V and 4 bases from J, with 9 bases between. CDR3 sequence reads: CASSFLRGYGYTF. The CDR3 coding sequence is TGTGCCAGCAGTTTTCTTAGAGGCTATGGCTACACCTTC.

A single count supports this clone. The junction departs from the called germline gene at one end, perhaps through a read error. The chain carries TRBV7-9 and TRBJ1-1; D is undetermined. There are 11 residues in the CDR3. Germline V lookup: CDR1 SEHNR, CDR2 FQNEAQ (reference sequence). The CDR3 reads CASSLGTEVFF. Here the CDR3 DNA reads TGTGCCAGCAGCTTAGGCACTGAAGTTTTCTTT. The variable domain in full, completed from reference TRBV7-9 and TRBJ1-1, reads DTGVSQNPRHKITKRGQNVTFRCDPISEHNRLYWYRQTLGQGPEFLTYFQNEAQLEKSRLLSDRFSAERPKGSFSTLEIQRTEQGDSAMYLCASSLGTEVFFGQGTRLTVV.